What follows describes a single T cell receptor (beta chain). Antigen specificity is unknown. The record originates from a study of cytomegalovirus exposure and HLA in healthy donors. Broader study findings: Researchers catalogued 150 or so TCR beta chains as cytomegalovirus-associated.

This table comes from immunoSEQ multiplex PCR, and its TCRdb copy is limited to in-frame clones, with some not included. The data contain around 74,000 clones, over 80% of them singletons. This clonotype was sampled from a man in his thirties or forties in good health and CMV-seronegative. The sequencing input was PBMCs.

This chain's CDR3 is CASSFRQGAAGYTF. CDR3 DNA: TGTGCCAGCAGTTTCAGACAGGGGGCGGCTGGCTACACCTTC. This chain joins TRBV27 and TRBJ1-2, with 10 bases fitting TRBD1. The CDR3 runs 14 residues. With 3 bases clipped from V and 7 bases from J, the junction kept 5 bases outside the gene matches. The germline CDR1 and CDR2 sequences are MNHEY and SMNVEV (reference sequence).